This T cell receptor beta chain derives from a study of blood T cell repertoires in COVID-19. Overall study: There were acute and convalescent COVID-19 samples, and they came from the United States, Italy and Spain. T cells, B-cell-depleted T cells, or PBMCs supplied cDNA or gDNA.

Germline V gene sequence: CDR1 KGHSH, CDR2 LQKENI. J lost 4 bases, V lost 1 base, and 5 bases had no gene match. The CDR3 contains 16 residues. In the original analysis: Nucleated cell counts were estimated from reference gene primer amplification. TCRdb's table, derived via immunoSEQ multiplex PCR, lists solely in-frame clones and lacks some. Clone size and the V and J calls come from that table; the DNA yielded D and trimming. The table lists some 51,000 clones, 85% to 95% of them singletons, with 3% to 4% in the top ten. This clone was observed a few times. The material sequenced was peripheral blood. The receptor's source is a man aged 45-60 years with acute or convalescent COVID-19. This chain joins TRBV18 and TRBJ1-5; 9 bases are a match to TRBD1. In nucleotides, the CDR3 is TGTGCCAGCTCACCACTGGGACAGGGTGGAAATCAGCCCCAGCATTTT. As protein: CASSPLGQGGNQPQHF. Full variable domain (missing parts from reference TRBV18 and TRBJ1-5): NAGVMQNPRHLVRRRGQEARLRCSPMKGHSHVYWYRQLPEEGLKFMVYLQKENIIDESGMPKERFSAEFPKEGPSILRIQQVVRGDSAAYFCASSPLGQGGNQPQHFGDGTRLSIL.